This TCR beta chain was observed in a study of blood T cell repertoires in COVID-19. Recovered status in Cohort 3 required two negative PCRs, clearance, or symptom resolution. Germline V gives CDR1 MNHEY, CDR2 SVGAGI. V shed 6 bases and J shed 0 bases, with 8 bases lying between them. This CDR3 spans 14 amino acids. Per the original methods: Reference gene primers were amplified, and this amplification served to estimate nucleated cell counts. The assay was immunoSEQ multiplex PCR, and TCRdb's table has in-frame clones only and misses some. V and J calls and clone size come straight from that table; D and trimming were deduced from the DNA. The sample holds 170,000 or so clones; 88% are singletons and the top ten take roughly 9%.

This receptor was taken from a woman under 30 who had recovered from COVID-19. The source material was PBMCs or T cells enriched from blood (not recorded which). This chain links TRBV6-5 with TRBJ1-4; no definite D call. DNA of the CDR3: TGTGCCAGCAGGGAGGGAGCAACTAATGAAAAACTGTTTTTT. It encodes CASREGATNEKLFF.